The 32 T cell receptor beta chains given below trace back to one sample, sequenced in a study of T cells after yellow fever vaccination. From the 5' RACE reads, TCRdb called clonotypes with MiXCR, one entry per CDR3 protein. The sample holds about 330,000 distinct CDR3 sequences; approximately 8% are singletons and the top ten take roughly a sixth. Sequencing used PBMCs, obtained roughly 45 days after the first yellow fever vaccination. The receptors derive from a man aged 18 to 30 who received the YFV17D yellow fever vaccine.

The CDR3 bases are TGCGCCAGCAGCTTGGAGGGTCCCGGGACAGGGTTTGGTAATTCACCCCTCCACTTT. This gives the protein CASSLEGPGTGFGNSPLHF. The chain recombines TRBV5-1 with TRBJ1-6, with 9 bases matching TRBD1. The V gene end was trimmed by 0 bases and the J gene end by 6 bases; junction bases not matched to a gene: 13. The CDR3 has 19 residues. The germline V gene has CDR1 SGHRS and CDR2 YFSETQ. Full variable domain (remainder filled in from reference TRBV5-1 and TRBJ1-6): KAGVTQTPRYLIKTRGQQVTLSCSPISGHRSVSWYQQTPGQGLQFLFEYFSETQRNKGNFPGRFSGRQFSNSRSEMNVSTLELGDSALYLCASSLEGPGTGFGNSPLHFGNGTRLTVT.

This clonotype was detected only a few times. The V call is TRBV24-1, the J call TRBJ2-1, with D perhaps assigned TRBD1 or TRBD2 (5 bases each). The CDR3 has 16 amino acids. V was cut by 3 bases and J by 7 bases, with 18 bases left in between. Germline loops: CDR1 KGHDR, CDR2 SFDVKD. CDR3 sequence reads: CATSDPYRDGRNEQFF. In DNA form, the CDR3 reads TGTGCCACCAGTGATCCGTACCGGGACGGACGAAATGAGCAGTTCTTC.

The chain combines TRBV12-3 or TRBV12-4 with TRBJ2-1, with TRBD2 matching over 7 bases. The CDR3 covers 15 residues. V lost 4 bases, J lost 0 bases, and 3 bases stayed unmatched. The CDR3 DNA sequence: TGTGCCAGCAGTTGGCGGGGGACCTCCTACAATGAGCAGTTCTTC. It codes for CASSWRGTSYNEQFF.

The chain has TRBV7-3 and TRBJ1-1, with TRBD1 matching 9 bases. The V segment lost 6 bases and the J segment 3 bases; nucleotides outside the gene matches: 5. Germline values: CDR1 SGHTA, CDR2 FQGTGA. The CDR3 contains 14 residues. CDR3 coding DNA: TGTGCCAGCAGTCCCGACAGGGGGTACACTGAAGCTTTCTTT. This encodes CASSPDRGYTEAFF.

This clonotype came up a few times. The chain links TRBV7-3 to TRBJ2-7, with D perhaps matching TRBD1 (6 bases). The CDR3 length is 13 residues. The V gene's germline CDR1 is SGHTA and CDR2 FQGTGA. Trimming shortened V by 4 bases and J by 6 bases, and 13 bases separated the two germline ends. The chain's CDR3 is CASSSNRASEQYF. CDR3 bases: TGTGCCAGCAGCTCAAACAGGGCCAGCGAGCAGTACTTC.

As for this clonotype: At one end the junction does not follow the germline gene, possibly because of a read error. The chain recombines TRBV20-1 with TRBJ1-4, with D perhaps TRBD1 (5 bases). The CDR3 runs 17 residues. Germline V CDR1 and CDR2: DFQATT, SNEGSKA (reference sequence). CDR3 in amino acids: CSARSPPGLRTNEKLLF. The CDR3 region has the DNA TGCAGTGCTAGATCTCCCCCAGGGTTACGCACTAATGAAAAACTGCTTTTT.

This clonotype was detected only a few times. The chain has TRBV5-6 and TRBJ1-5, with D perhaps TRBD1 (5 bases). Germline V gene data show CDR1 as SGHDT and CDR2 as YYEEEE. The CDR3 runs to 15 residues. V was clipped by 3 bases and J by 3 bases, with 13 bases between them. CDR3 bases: TGTGCCAGCAGCTGGGGGAGAAGCCCCAATCAGCCCCAGCATTTT. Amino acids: CASSWGRSPNQPQHF.

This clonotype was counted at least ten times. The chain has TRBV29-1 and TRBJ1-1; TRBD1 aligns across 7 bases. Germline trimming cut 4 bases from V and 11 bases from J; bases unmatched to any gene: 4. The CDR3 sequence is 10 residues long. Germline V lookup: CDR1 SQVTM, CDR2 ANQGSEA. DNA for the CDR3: TGCAGCGTTGGGGACAGTCCCGCTTTCTTT. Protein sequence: CSVGDSPAFF.

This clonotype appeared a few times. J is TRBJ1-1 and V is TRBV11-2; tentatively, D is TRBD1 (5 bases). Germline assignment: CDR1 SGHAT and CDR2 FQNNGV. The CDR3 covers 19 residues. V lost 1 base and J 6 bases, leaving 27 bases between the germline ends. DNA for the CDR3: TGTGCCAGCAGCTTAGTCCATGGGCGGACGGAAGACTTAGGGGCTGAAGCTTTCTTT. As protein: CASSLVHGRTEDLGAEAFF. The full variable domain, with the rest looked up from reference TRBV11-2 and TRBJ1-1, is EAGVAQSPRYKIIEKRQSVAFWCNPISGHATLYWYQQILGQGPKLLIQFQNNGVVDDSQLPKDRFSAERLKGVDSTLKIQPAKLEDSAVYLCASSLVHGRTEDLGAEAFFGQGTRLTVV.

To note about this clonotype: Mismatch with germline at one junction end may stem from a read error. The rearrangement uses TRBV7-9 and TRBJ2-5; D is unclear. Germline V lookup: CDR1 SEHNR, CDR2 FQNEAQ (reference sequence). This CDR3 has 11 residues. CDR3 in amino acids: CASSSQENQYF. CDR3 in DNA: TGTGCCAGCAGCTCCCAAGAGAACCAGTACTTC.

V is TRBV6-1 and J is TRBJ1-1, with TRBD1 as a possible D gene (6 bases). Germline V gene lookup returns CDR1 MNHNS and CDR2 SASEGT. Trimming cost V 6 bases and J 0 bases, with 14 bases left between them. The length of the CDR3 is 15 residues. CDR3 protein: CASSPRQELNTEAFF. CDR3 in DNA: TGTGCCAGCAGCCCGCGACAGGAGCTGAACACTGAAGCTTTCTTT.

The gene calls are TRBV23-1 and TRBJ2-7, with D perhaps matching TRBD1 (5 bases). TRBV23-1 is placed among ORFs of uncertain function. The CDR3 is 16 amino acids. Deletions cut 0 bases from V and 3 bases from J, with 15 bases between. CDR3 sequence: CASSQSRRAASYEQYV. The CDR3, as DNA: TGCGCCAGCAGTCAATCCCGCAGGGCGGCCAGCTACGAGCAGTACGTC.

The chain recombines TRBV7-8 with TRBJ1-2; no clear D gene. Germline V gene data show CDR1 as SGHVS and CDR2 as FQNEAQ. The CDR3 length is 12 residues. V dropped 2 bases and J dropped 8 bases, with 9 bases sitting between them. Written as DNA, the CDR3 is TGTGCCAGCAGCTTAAATGACGGGGGCTACACCTTC. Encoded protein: CASSLNDGGYTF.

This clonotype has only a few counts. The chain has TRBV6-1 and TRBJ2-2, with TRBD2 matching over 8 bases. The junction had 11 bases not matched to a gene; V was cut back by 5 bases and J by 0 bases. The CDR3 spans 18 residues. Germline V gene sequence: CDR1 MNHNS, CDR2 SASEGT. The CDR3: CASSPGGAVNANTGELFF. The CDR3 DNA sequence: TGTGCCAGCAGTCCCGGGGGGGCTGTAAACGCGAACACCGGGGAGCTGTTTTTT.

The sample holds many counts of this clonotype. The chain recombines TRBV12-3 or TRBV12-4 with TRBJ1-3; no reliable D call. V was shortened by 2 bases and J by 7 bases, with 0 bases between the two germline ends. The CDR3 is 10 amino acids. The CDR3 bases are TGTGCCAGCAGTTTAAACACCATATATTTT. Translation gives CASSLNTIYF.

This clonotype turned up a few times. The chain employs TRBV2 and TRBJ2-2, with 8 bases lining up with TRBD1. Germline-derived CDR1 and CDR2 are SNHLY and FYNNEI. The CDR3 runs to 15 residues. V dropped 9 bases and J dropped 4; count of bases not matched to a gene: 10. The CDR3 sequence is CARADRDRSTGELFF. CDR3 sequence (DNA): TGTGCCAGGGCAGATCGGGACAGGTCCACCGGGGAGCTGTTTTTT.

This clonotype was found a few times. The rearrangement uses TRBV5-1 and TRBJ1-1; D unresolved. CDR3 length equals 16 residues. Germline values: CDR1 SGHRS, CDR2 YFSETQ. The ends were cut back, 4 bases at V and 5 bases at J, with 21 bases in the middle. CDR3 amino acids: CASSLFSVGLMTEAFF. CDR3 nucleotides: TGCGCCAGCAGCCTTTTTTCGGTAGGATTGATGACTGAAGCTTTCTTT.

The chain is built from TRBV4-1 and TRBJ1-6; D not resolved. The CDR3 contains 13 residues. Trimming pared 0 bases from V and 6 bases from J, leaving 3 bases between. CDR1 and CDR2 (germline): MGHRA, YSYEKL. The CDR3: CASSQEVNSPLHF. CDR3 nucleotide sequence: TGCGCCAGCAGCCAAGAGGTTAATTCACCCCTCCACTTT.

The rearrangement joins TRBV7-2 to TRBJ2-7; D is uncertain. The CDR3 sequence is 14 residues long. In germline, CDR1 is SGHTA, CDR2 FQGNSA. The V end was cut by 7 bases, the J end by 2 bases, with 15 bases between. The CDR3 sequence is CASTPGNQAYEQYF. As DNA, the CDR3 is TGTGCCAGCACCCCCGGCAACCAAGCCTACGAGCAGTACTTC.

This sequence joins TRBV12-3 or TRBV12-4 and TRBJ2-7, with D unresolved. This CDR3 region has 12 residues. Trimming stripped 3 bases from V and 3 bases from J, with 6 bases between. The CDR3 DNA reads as TGTGCCAGCAGTTTGTTCGGCTACGAGCAGTACTTC. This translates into CASSLFGYEQYF.

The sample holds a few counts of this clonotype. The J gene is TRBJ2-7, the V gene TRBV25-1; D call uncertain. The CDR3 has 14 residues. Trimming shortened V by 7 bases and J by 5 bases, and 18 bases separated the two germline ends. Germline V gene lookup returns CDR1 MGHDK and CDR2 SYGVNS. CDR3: CASISGVGYNEQYF. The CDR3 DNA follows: TGTGCCAGCATTTCAGGAGTAGGGTACAACGAGCAGTACTTC.

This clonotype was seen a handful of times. CDR3 sequence reads: CAISDAGAESYEQYF. Here the CDR3 DNA reads TGTGCCATCAGTGACGCAGGGGCGGAATCCTACGAGCAGTACTTC. The rearrangement links TRBV10-3 to TRBJ2-7, with D tentatively TRBD1 (6 bases). V lost 3 bases and J 1 base, leaving 13 bases between the germline ends. This CDR3 spans 15 amino acids. Germline values: CDR1 ENHRY, CDR2 SYGVKD.

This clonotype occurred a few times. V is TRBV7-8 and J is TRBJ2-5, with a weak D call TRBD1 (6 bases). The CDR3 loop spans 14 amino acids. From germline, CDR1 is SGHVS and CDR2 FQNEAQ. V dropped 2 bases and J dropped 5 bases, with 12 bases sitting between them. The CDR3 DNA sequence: TGTGCCAGCAGCTTACGGTGGGGGCGGGAGACCCAGTACTTC. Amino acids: CASSLRWGRETQYF.

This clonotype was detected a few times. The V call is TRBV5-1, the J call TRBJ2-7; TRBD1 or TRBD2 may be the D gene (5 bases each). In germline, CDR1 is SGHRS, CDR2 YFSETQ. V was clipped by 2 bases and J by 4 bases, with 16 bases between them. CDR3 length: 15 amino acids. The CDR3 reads CASSLAPGTQYEQYV. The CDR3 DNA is TGCGCCAGCAGCTTAGCACCAGGGACGCAATACGAGCAGTACGTC.

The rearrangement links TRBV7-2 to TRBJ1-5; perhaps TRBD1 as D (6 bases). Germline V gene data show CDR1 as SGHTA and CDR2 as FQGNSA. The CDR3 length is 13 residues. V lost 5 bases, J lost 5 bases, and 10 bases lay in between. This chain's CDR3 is CASSADRHQPQHF. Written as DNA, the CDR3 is TGTGCCAGCAGCGCGGACAGACATCAGCCCCAGCATTTT.

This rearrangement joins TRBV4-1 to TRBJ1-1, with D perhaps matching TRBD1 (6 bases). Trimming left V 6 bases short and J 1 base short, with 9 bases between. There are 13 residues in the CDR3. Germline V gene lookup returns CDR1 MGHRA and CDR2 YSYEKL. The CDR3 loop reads CASRLTGNTEAFF. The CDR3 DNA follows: TGCGCCAGCAGGCTGACAGGGAACACTGAAGCTTTCTTT.

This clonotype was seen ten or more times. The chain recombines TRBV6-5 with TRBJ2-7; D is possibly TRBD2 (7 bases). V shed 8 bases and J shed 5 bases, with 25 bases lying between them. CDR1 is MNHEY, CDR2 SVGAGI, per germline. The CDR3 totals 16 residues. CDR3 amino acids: CASSYPVGGLRDEQYF. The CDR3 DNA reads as TGTGCCAGCTCTTACCCGGTGGGGGGGCTGAGGGACGAGCAGTACTTC.

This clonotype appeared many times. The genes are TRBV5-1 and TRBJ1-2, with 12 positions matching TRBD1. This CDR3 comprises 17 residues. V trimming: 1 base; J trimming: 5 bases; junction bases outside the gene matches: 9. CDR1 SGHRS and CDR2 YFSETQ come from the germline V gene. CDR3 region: CASSLSSPGQGAYGYTF. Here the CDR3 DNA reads TGCGCCAGCAGCTTGAGCTCCCCGGGACAGGGGGCGTATGGCTACACCTTC.

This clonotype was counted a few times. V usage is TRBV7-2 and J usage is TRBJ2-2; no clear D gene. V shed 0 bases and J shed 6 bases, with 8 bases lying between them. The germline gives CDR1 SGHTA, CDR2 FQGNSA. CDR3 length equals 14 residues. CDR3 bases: TGTGCCAGCAGCTTAGCGCCGTCGTCCGGGGAGCTGTTTTTT. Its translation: CASSLAPSSGELFF.

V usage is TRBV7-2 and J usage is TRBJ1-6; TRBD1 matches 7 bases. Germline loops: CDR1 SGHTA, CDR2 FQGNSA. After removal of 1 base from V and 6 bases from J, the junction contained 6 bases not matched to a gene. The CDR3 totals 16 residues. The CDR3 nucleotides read TGTGCCAGCAGCTTAGAGGGACAGAGTTTTAATTCACCCCTCCACTTT. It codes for CASSLEGQSFNSPLHF.

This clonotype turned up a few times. The CDR3 coding sequence is TGTGCCAGCAGAAGCTGGACAGGGGTTCCCTACAATGAGCAGTTCTTC. Encoded protein: CASRSWTGVPYNEQFF. The chain carries TRBV6-1 and TRBJ2-1, with 9 bases lining up with TRBD1. The CDR3 is 16 amino acids. V was clipped by 6 bases and J by 2 bases; unmatched bases: 8. In germline, CDR1 is MNHNS, CDR2 SASEGT.

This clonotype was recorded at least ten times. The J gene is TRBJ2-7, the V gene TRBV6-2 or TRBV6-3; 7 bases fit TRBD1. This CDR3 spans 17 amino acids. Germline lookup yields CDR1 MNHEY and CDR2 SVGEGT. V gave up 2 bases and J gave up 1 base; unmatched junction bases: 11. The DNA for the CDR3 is TGTGCCAGCAGTTACCGCAGATCGGACAGGAGGTCCTACGAGCAGTACTTC. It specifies CASSYRRSDRRSYEQYF.